This TCR beta chain was recorded in a study of cytomegalovirus exposure and HLA in healthy donors. The method was immunoSEQ multiplex PCR; TCRdb's version includes in-frame clones alone and lacks a portion of them. The sample shows approximately 81,000 clones, 93% of them seen only once. Study conclusions and caveats: The classifier reportedly diagnosed cytomegalovirus status with high sensitivity and specificity. The study labeled 150 to 200 TCR beta chains cytomegalovirus-associated.

Separate from the approximately 720-subject first cohort, the roughly 120-subject validation cohort was the one that the donors belonged to. Comments on this clone: As yet, its antigen is unknown.

The germline V gene encodes CDR1 MGHRA and CDR2 YSYEKL. Trimming took 0 bases from V and 4 from J, leaving 15 bases between them. The CDR3 totals 17 residues. The material sequenced was PBMCs. This TCR derives from a man between 18 and 35 years old in good health and CMV-seronegative. The chain joins TRBV4-1 to TRBJ1-4; D unclear. The CDR3 protein is CASSQDGRRALNEKLFF. The CDR3 nucleotides read TGCGCCAGCAGCCAAGACGGTAGGCGGGCCCTTAATGAAAAACTGTTTTTT.